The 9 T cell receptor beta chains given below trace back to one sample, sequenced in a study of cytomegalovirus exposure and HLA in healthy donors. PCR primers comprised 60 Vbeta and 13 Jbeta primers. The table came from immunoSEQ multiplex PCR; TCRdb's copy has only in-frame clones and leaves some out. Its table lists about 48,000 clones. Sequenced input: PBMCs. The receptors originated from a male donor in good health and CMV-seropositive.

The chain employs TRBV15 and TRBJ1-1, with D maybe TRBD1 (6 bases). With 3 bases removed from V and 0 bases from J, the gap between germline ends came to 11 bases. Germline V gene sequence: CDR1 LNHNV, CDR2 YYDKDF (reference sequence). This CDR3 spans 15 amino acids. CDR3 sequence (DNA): TGTGCCACCAGCAGGGCAGGGGTAATGAACACTGAAGCTTTCTTT. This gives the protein CATSRAGVMNTEAFF.

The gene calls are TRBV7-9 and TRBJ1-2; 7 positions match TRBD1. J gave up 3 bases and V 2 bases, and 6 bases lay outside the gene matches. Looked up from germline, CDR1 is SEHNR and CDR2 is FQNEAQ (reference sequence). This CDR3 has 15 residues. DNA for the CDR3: TGTGCCAGCAGCTTAACAGGGGCCGCCGACTATGGCTACACCTTC. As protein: CASSLTGAADYGYTF.

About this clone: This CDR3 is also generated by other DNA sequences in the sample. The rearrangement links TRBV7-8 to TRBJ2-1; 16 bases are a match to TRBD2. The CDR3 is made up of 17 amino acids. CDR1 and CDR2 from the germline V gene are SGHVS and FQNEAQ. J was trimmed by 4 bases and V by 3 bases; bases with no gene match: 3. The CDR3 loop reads CASSLGLAGGLYNEQFF. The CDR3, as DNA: TGTGCCAGCAGCTTGGGACTAGCGGGGGGGCTTTACAATGAGCAGTTCTTC.

The CDR3 loop reads CASSPGSVPVYEQYF. The CDR3 DNA reads as TGTGCCAGCAGCCCGGGGTCAGTGCCTGTCTACGAGCAGTACTTC. J is TRBJ2-7 and V is TRBV4-2; D may be TRBD2 (5 bases). The CDR3 length is 15 residues. The germline V and J ends were trimmed by 4 bases and 3 bases, with 16 bases remaining between them. Germline assignment: CDR1 LGHNA and CDR2 YNFKEQ.

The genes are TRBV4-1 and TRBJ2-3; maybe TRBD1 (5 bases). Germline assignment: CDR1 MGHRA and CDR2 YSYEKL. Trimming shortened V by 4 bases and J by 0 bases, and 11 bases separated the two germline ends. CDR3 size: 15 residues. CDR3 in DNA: TGCGCCAGCAGCCCCCCAGGGTTCAGCACAGATACGCAGTATTTT. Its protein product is CASSPPGFSTDTQYF.

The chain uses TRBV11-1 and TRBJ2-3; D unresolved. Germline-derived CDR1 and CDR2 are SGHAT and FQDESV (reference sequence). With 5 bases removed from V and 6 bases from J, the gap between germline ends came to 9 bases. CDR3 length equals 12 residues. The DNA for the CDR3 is TGTGCCAGCAGCCTACCGCTGGATACGCAGTATTTT. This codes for CASSLPLDTQYF.

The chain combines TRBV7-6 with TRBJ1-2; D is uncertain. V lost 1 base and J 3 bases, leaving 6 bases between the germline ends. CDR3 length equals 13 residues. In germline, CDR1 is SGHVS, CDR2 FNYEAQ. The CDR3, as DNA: TGTGCCAGCAGCTTAGACAGATACTATGGCTACACCTTC. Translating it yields CASSLDRYYGYTF. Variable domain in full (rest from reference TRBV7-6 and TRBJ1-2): GAGVSQSPRYKVTKRGQDVALRCDPISGHVSLYWYRQALGQGPEFLTYFNYEAQQDKSGLPNDRFSAERPEGSISTLTIQRTEQRDSAMYRCASSLDRYYGYTFGSGTRLTVV.

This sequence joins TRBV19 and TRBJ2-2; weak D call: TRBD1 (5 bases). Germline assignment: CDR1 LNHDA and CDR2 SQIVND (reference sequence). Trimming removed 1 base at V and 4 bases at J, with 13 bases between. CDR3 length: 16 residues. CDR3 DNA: TGTGCCAGTAGTATAGGCCAGGGTAGGGCCACCGGGGAGCTGTTTTTT. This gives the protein CASSIGQGRATGELFF.

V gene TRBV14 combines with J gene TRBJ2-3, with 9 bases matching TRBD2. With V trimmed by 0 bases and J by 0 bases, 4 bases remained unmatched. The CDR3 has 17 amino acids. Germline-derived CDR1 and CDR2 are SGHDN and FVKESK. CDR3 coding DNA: TGTGCCAGCAGCCAAGATCTGCGGGGGGGAAGCACAGATACGCAGTATTTT. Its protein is CASSQDLRGGSTDTQYF.